The clone carrying this TCR beta chain was recorded once. Its antigen remains unidentified. These data come from a study of vaccination effects on CD4 cells after COVID-19. Overall study context: Early samples were taken at day +14, late at days +241, +227, +161. IL-2 at 10 IU/ml and peptides at around 10 ug/ml were added to cultured PBMC, around 1.9 million per well. General observations from the study: Convalescent patients' post-vaccine spike repertoire was mostly distinct vaccine-induced clones.

Measured with immunoSEQ multiplex PCR; TCRdb has only the in-frame clones, and not every one. The sample consists of about 34,000 clones, roughly 75% of them appearing once. After around nine days in culture, the CD4+ T cells were isolated. Infection dated between March and December 2020, before the Alpha, Beta and Delta variants reached the United States. Participants each got two BNT162b2 or mRNA-1273 vaccine doses. Cultures had half their medium replaced with IL-2 medium on days 3 and 7. Germline CDR1 MNHNS, CDR2 SASEGT. The J segment lost 0 bases and the V segment lost 2 bases, leaving 4 bases of the junction unmatched. The CDR3 spans 16 residues.

Sample: CD4+ T cells from PBMCs cultured without peptide, taken after COVID-19 vaccination. This TCR was sampled from a human donor who had a prior SARS-CoV-2 infection. The chain employs TRBV6-1 and TRBJ2-3, with 8 bases that match TRBD2. CDR3 nucleotides: TGTGCCAGCAGTGAAAGGGAGCGGGAGAGCACAGATACGCAGTATTTT. The encoded protein is CASSERERESTDTQYF.